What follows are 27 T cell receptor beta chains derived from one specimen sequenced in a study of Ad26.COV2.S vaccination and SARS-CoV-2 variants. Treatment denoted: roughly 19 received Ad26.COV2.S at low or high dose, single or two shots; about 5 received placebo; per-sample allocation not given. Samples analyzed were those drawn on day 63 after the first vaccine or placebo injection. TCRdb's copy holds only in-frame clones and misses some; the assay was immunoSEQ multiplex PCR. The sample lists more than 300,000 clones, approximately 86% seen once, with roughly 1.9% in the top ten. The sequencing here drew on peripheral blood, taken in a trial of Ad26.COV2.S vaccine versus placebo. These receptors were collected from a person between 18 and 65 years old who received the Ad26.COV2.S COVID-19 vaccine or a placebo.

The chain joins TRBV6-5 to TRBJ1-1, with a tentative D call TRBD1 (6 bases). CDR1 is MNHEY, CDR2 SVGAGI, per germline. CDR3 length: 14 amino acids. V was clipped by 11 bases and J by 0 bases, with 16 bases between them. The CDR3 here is CAGQTGTMNTEAFF. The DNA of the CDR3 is TGTGCCGGGCAAACAGGGACGATGAACACTGAAGCTTTCTTT.

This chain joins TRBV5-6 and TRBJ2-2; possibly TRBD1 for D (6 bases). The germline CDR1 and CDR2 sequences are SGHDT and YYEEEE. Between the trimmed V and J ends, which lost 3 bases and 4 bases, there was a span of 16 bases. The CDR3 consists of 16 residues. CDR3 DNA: TGTGCCAGCAGCTGGACCAGGGGATCGGGCACCGGGGAGCTGTTTTTT. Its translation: CASSWTRGSGTGELFF.

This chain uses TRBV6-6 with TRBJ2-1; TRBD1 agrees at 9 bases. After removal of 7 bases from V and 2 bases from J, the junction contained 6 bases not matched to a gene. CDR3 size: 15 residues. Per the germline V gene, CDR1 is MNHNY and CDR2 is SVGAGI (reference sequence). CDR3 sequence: CASIRDRDPYNEQFF. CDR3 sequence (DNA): TGTGCCAGCATCAGGGACAGGGACCCCTACAATGAGCAGTTCTTC.

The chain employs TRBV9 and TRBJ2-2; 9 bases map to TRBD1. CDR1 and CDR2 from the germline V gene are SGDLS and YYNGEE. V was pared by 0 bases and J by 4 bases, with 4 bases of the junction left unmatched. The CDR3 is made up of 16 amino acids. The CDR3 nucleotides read TGTGCCAGCAGCGTAGATGACAGGGGGGGCACCGGGGAGCTGTTTTTT. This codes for CASSVDDRGGTGELFF.

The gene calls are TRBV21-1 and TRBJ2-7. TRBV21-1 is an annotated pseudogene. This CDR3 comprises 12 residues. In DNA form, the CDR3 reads TGTGCCAGCAAGGACGCTTCCTACGAGCAGTACTTC. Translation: CASKDASYEQYF.

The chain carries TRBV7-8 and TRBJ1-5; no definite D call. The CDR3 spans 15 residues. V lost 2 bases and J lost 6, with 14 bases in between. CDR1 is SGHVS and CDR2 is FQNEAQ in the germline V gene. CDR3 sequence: CASSLQRDAIQPQHF. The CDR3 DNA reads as TGTGCCAGCAGCTTACAGCGGGATGCGATTCAGCCCCAGCATTTT.

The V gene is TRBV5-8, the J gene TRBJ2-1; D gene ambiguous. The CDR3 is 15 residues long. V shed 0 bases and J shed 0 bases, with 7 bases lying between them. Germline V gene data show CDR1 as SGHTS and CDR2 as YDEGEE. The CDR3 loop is CASSLGGNSYNEQFF. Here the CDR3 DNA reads TGTGCCAGCAGCTTGGGGGGTAACTCCTACAATGAGCAGTTCTTC.

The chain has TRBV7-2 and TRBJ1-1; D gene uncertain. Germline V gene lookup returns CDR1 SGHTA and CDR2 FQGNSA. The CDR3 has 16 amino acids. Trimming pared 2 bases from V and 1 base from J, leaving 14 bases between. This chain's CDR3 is CASSLWRVGENTEAFF. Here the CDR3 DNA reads TGTGCCAGCAGCTTATGGCGAGTCGGAGAGAACACTGAAGCTTTCTTT.

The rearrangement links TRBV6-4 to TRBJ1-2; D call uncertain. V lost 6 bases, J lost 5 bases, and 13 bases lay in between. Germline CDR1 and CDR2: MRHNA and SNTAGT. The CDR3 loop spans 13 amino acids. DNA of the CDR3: TGTGCCAGCAGGGACCCGGGAACTTATGGCTACACCTTC. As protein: CASRDPGTYGYTF.

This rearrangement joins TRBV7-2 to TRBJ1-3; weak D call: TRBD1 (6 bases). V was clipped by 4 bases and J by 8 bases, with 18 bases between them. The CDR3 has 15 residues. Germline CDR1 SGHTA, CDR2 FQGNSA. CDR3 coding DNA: TGTGCCAGCAGCTCCCCCCAGGGGCTGGGAGACACCATATATTTT. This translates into CASSSPQGLGDTIYF.

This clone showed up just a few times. Here the CDR3 DNA reads TGTGCCAGCAGTTTAAGGGGGCGCGAGCAGTACTTC. Protein product: CASSLRGREQYF. V is TRBV6-5 and J is TRBJ2-7; 7 bases map to TRBD1. V lost 4 bases, J lost 6 bases, and 3 bases stayed unmatched. This CDR3 region has 12 residues. Looked up from germline, CDR1 is MNHEY and CDR2 is SVGAGI.

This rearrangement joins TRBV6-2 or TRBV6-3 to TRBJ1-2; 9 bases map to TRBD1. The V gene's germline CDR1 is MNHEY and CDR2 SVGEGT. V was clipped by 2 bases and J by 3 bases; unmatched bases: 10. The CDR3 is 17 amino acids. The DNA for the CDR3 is TGTGCCAGCAGTTACGACGTGAAACAGGGGGCGTACTATGGCTACACCTTC. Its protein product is CASSYDVKQGAYYGYTF.

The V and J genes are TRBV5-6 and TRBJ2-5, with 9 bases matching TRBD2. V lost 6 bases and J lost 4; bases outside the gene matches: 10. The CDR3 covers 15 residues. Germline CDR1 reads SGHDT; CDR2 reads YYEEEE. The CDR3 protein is CASTQGLAGRETQYF. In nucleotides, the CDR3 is TGTGCCAGCACCCAAGGGCTAGCGGGGCGAGAGACCCAGTACTTC.

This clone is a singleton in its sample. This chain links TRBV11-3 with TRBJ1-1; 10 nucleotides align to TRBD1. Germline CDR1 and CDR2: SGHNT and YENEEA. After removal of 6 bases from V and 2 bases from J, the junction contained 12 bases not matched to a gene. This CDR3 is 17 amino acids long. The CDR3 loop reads CASSSDRGLGGNTEAFF. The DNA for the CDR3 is TGTGCCAGCAGTTCCGACAGGGGGCTCGGAGGAAACACTGAAGCTTTCTTT.

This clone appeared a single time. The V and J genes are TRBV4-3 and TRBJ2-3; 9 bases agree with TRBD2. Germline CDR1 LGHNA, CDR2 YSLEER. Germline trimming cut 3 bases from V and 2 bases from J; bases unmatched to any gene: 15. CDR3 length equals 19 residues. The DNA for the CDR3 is TGCGCCAGCAGCCACACCACGGGGGGCCTAGCGGGGCTCACAGATACGCAGTATTTT. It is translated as CASSHTTGGLAGLTDTQYF.

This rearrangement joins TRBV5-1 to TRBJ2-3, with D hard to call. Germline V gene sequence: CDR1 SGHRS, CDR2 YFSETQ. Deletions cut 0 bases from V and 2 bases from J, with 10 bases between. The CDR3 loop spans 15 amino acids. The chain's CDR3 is CASSLEAKNTDTQYF. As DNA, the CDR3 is TGCGCCAGCAGCTTGGAGGCGAAAAACACAGATACGCAGTATTTT.

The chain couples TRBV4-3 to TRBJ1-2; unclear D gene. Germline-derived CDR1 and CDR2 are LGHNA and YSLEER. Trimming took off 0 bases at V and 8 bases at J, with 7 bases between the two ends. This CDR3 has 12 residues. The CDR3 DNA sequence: TGCGCCAGCAGCCAAGAAAAGGGCGGCTACACCTTC. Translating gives CASSQEKGGYTF.

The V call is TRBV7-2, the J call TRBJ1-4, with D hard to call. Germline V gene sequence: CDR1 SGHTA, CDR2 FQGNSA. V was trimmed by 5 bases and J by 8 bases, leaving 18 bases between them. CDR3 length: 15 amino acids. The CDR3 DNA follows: TGTGCCAGCAGCGCCGGAAGTGGGGTCGGAGAAAAACTGTTTTTT. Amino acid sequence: CASSAGSGVGEKLFF.

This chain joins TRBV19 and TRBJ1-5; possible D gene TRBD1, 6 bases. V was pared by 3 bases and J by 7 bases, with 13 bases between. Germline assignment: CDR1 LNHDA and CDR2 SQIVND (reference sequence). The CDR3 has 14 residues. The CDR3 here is CASSMGGQGQPQHF. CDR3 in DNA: TGTGCCAGTAGTATGGGGGGACAAGGGCAGCCCCAGCATTTT. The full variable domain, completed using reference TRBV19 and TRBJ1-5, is DGGITQSPKYLFRKEGQNVTLSCEQNLNHDAMYWYRQDPGQGLRLIYYSQIVNDFQKGDIAEGYSVSREKKESFPLTVTSAQKNPTAFYLCASSMGGQGQPQHFGDGTRLSIL.

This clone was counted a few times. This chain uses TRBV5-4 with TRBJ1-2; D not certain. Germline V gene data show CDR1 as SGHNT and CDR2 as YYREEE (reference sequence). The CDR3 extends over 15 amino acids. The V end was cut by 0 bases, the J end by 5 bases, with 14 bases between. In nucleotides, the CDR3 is TGTGCCAGCAGCTTGGCGACGGAATACAATTATGGCTACACCTTC. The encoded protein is CASSLATEYNYGYTF.

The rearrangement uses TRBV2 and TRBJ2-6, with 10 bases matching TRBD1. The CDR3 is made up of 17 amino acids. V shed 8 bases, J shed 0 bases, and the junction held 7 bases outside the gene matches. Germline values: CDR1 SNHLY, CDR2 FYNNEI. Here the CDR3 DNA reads TGTGCCAGCCGTTGGGACAGGGGACCCTCTGGGGCCAACGTCCTGACTTTC. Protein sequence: CASRWDRGPSGANVLTF.

The CDR3 DNA reads TGTGCCAGCAGTGACAGAGGACACTCGAGCGATGAGCAGTTCTTC. It yields the protein CASSDRGHSSDEQFF. V gene TRBV25-1 combines with J gene TRBJ2-1; TRBD1 is a possible D gene (5 bases). The CDR3 covers 15 residues. The ends were cut back, 3 bases at V and 8 bases at J, with 17 bases in the middle. Looked up from germline, CDR1 is MGHDK and CDR2 is SYGVNS.

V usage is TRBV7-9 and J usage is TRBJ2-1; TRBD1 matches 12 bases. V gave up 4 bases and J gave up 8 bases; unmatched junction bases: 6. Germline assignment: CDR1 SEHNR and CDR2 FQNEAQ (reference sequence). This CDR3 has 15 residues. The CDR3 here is CASSYPGQGADEQFF. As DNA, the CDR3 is TGTGCCAGCAGCTATCCGGGACAGGGGGCCGATGAGCAGTTCTTC.

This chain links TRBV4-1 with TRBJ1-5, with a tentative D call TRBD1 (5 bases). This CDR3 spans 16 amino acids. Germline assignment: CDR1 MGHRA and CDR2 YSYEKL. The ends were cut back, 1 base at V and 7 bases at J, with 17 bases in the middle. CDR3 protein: CASSQGGPGINQPQHF. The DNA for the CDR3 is TGCGCCAGCAGCCAAGGGGGCCCGGGTATCAACCAGCCCCAGCATTTT.

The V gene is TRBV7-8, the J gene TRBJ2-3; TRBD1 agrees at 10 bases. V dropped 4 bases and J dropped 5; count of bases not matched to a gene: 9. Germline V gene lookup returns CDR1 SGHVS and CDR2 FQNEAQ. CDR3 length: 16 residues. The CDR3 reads CASSYRRGTGEDTQYF. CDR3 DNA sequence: TGTGCCAGCAGCTATAGAAGGGGGACAGGGGAAGATACGCAGTATTTT.

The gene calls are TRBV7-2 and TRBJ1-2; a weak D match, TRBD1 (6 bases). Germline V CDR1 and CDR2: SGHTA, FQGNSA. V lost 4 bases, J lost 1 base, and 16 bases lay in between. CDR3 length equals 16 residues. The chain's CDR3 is CASSYIQGSYNYGYTF. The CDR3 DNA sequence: TGTGCCAGCAGCTACATTCAGGGGTCCTATAACTATGGCTACACCTTC.

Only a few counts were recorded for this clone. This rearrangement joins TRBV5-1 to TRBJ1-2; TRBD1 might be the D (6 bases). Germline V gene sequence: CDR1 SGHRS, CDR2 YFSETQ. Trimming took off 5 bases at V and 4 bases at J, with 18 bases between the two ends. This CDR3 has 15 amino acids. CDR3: CASSPNPRDTYGYTF. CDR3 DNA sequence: TGCGCCAGCAGTCCGAACCCACGGGACACCTATGGCTACACCTTC.